The T cell receptor (beta chain) under discussion was sequenced for a study of CD8+CD57+ T cells in acquired aplastic anemia. TCR beta VDJ and CDR3 were profiled, and genomic DNA was the template. Each CDR3 protein gets one entry after TCRdb re-called the reads with MiXCR. The sample includes about 150,000 distinct CDR3 sequences, 35% to 50% of them seen just once. Trimming removed 2 bases from V and 8 bases from J, with 34 bases in between. The V gene's germline CDR1 is SGHAT and CDR2 FQDESV (reference sequence). This CDR3 region has 21 residues. This chain connects TRBV11-1 to TRBJ2-1; D tentatively reads TRBD1 or TRBD2 (9 bases each). Sequenced sample: sorted CD4+, CD8+, or CD8+CD57+ T cells (not recorded which) from PBMCs. This TCR derives from a human donor in good health, serving as a control. CDR3 sequence (DNA): TGTGCCAGCAGCTTAAGGCGGGGGGGGAAAAACCGGGACAGGGATGAGTATGAGCAGTTCTTC. As protein: CASSLRRGGKNRDRDEYEQFF.